These 13 T cell receptor beta chains originate from one sample sequenced in a study of shared clonotypes between healthy human individuals. Sequencing used immunoSEQ multiplex PCR; TCRdb keeps in-frame clones, though not all of them. The top ten clones hold approximately 1.5% of a sample with 850,000 to 1,200,000 clones, more than 60% of them seen once. Sequenced sample: memory CD4+ T cells sorted from blood. The subset here: CD45RA-negative fraction. The receptors were gathered from a man between 18 and 29 years old in good health.

The chain employs TRBV4-3 and TRBJ2-2; a weak D match, TRBD2 (5 bases). The germline gives CDR1 LGHNA, CDR2 YSLEER. V was shortened by 0 bases and J by 0 bases, with 8 bases between the two germline ends. The CDR3 totals 16 residues. CDR3 region: CASSQEWRANTGELFF. CDR3 coding DNA: TGCGCCAGCAGCCAAGAGTGGCGGGCGAACACCGGGGAGCTGTTTTTT.

The chain links TRBV6-6 to TRBJ1-1; the D gene is possibly TRBD1 (5 bases). V was cut by 4 bases and J by 1 base, with 7 bases left in between. In germline, CDR1 is MNHNY, CDR2 SVGAGI (reference sequence). The CDR3 extends over 13 amino acids. CDR3 DNA sequence: TGTGCCAGCAGTTCAGGGCGGAACACTGAAGCTTTCTTT. Residues: CASSSGRNTEAFF.

The chain employs TRBV5-1 and TRBJ2-7, with D maybe TRBD1 (5 bases). CDR1 SGHRS and CDR2 YFSETQ come from the germline V gene. The CDR3 spans 13 residues. Deletions cut 4 bases from V and 4 bases from J, with 12 bases between. The CDR3, as DNA: TGCGCCAGCAGCCCATCGGCAGGGTACGAGCAGTACTTC. Translation gives CASSPSAGYEQYF.

In DNA, the CDR3 is TGTGCCAGCAGTTACCTGGCAGGGGGATCTTCACCCCTCCACTTT. Its protein product is CASSYLAGGSSPLHF. The rearrangement joins TRBV6-6 to TRBJ1-6, with TRBD1 identical over 7 bases. Germline V CDR1 and CDR2: MNHNY, SVGAGI (reference sequence). V lost 2 bases to trimming and J lost 9 bases; unmatched junction nucleotides: 7. This CDR3 region has 15 residues.

This clone occurred once. This sequence joins TRBV5-1 and TRBJ2-1, with 10 bases matching TRBD2. Losses at the gene ends were 4 bases for V and 5 bases for J; bases not matched to a gene: 12. The CDR3 runs 17 residues. Germline-derived CDR1 and CDR2 are SGHRS and YFSETQ. CDR3 bases: TGCGCCAGCAGCAGGACTCCTAGCGGGGGACTAAACAATGAGCAGTTCTTC. This gives the protein CASSRTPSGGLNNEQFF.

This chain connects TRBV7-9 to TRBJ2-7; maybe TRBD1 (6 bases). Germline values: CDR1 SEHNR, CDR2 FQNEAQ (reference sequence). The CDR3 is made up of 15 amino acids. The V gene lost 2 bases and the J gene lost 4 bases, with 15 bases spanning the gap. The DNA for the CDR3 is TGTGCCAGCAGCTTATCTACAGGGCAATCTTACGAGCAGTACTTC. This encodes CASSLSTGQSYEQYF.

V usage is TRBV21-1 and J usage is TRBJ1-6. TRBV21-1 is listed as a pseudogene. This CDR3 is built from 15 residues. The CDR3 DNA sequence: TGTGCCAGCAGCAGCGGGGGGTCCTTTAATTCACCCCTCCACTTT. Protein sequence: CASSSGGSFNSPLHF.

The CDR3: CASIERGKTETQYF. The CDR3 region has the DNA TGTGCCAGCATCGAGCGGGGGAAGACAGAGACCCAGTACTTC. This chain joins TRBV5-6 and TRBJ2-5, with TRBD2 identical over 8 bases. CDR3 size: 14 residues. J lost 4 bases, V lost 6 bases, and 8 bases had no gene match. Germline lookup yields CDR1 SGHDT and CDR2 YYEEEE.

The chain has TRBV5-6 and TRBJ1-2, with unresolved D. This CDR3 has 13 residues. Between the trimmed V and J ends, which lost 0 bases and 7 bases, there was a span of 10 bases. Germline assignment: CDR1 SGHDT and CDR2 YYEEEE. The CDR3 protein is CASSLATDVGYTF. In DNA, the CDR3 is TGTGCCAGCAGCTTGGCCACGGATGTTGGCTACACCTTC.

The rearrangement uses TRBV10-1 and TRBJ2-2, with D hard to call. The CDR3 has 12 residues. Germline V gene sequence: CDR1 WNHNN, CDR2 SYGVQD (reference sequence). Trimming shortened V by 6 bases and J by 10 bases, and 12 bases separated the two germline ends. The CDR3 coding sequence is TGCGCCAGCAGCAACTGGGATACGGAGCTGTTTTTT. Protein sequence: CASSNWDTELFF.

As DNA, the CDR3 is TGTGCCTGGAGTGTAGTGCAGGGGGGTCTTAACGAGCAGTACTTC. Its protein product is CAWSVVQGGLNEQYF. The rearrangement joins TRBV30 to TRBJ2-7; D is possibly TRBD1 (7 bases). This CDR3 region has 15 residues. The germline V gene has CDR1 GTSNPN and CDR2 SVGIG (reference sequence). V was trimmed by 0 bases and J by 5 bases, leaving 17 bases between them.

This clone was observed once. V is TRBV10-3 and J is TRBJ2-3, with 16 bases aligning to TRBD2. The CDR3 extends over 16 amino acids. Germline CDR1 is ENHRY and CDR2 is SYGVKD. With 11 bases clipped from V and 5 bases from J, the junction kept 10 bases outside the gene matches. CDR3 in amino acids: CAAGGTSGRAGDTQYF. CDR3 coding DNA: TGTGCCGCAGGGGGGACTAGCGGGAGGGCAGGAGATACGCAGTATTTT.

This sequence joins TRBV5-1 and TRBJ2-2; 7 bases are a match to TRBD1. The junction had 8 bases not matched to a gene; V was cut back by 5 bases and J by 1 base. The CDR3 has 16 amino acids. Germline CDR1 is SGHRS and CDR2 is YFSETQ. CDR3 in DNA: TGCGCCAGCAGAGAGACCGGGACAGTGAACACCGGGGAGCTGTTTTTT. This translates into CASRETGTVNTGELFF. Combining the CDR3 with reference TRBV5-1 and TRBJ2-2 gives the whole variable domain KAGVTQTPRYLIKTRGQQVTLSCSPISGHRSVSWYQQTPGQGLQFLFEYFSETQRNKGNFPGRFSGRQFSNSRSEMNVSTLELGDSALYLCASRETGTVNTGELFFGEGSRLTVL.